This TCR beta chain was identified during a study of T cells in Graves' hyperthyroidism and ophthalmopathy. V was clipped by 3 bases and J by 3 bases, with 18 bases between them. CDR1 and CDR2 from the germline V gene are SGHAT and FQNNGV. The CDR3 loop spans 16 amino acids. Amplified TCR beta CDR3 regions derived from RNA transcripts. The primer set for the first-round RT-PCR of the TCR CDR3 was HTBI. TCRdb processed the multiplex PCR reads anew with MiXCR; each CDR3 protein has one entry. The sample has almost 500,000 distinct CDR3 sequences, approximately 22% seen once. Study-wide results and caveats: The blood repertoire included most of the expanded thyroid clonotypes above 0.001.

This clonotype was seen ten or more times. Antigen unknown. This sequence was found in a woman aged 70-85 years with Graves' ophthalmopathy. The chain is built from TRBV11-2 and TRBJ2-7; perhaps TRBD2 as D (5 bases). The sequenced sample was blood. CDR3 loop: CASSLVSPRVGYEQYF. DNA for the CDR3: TGTGCCAGCAGCTTGGTGTCGCCGAGGGTGGGCTACGAGCAGTACTTC.